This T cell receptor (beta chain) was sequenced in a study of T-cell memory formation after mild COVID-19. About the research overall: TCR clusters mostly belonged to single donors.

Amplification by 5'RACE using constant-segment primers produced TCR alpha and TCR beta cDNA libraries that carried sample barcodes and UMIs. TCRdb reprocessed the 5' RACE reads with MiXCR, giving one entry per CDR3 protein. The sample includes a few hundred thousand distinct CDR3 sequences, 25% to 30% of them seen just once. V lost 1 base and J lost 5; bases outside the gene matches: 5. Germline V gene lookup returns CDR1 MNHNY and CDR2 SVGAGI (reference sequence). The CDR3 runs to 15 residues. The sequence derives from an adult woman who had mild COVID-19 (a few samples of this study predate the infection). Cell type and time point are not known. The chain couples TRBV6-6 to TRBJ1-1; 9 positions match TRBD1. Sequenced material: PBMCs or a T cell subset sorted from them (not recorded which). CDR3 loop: CASSYYPGQGTEAFF. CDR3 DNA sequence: TGTGCCAGCAGTTACTATCCGGGACAGGGAACTGAAGCTTTCTTT.